This T cell receptor (beta chain) originates from a study of cytomegalovirus exposure and HLA in healthy donors. This clone occurred once. Primers included in the PCR were 60 Vbeta and 13 Jbeta primers. The table came from immunoSEQ multiplex PCR; TCRdb's copy has only in-frame clones and leaves some out. The sample records over 120,000 clones, over 70% being singletons. This receptor was obtained from a man aged 40-49 years in good health and CMV-seronegative. The sample consisted of PBMCs.

The DNA for the CDR3 is TGTGCCATCAGCAGGGGGCGGAACACAGATACGCAGTATTTT. It specifies CAISRGRNTDTQYF. This chain connects TRBV10-3 to TRBJ2-3; 8 bases align to TRBD1. Germline-derived CDR1 and CDR2 are ENHRY and SYGVKD. The CDR3 length is 14 residues. The V and J ends lost 6 bases and 2 bases, in that order; junction bases with no gene match: 4.